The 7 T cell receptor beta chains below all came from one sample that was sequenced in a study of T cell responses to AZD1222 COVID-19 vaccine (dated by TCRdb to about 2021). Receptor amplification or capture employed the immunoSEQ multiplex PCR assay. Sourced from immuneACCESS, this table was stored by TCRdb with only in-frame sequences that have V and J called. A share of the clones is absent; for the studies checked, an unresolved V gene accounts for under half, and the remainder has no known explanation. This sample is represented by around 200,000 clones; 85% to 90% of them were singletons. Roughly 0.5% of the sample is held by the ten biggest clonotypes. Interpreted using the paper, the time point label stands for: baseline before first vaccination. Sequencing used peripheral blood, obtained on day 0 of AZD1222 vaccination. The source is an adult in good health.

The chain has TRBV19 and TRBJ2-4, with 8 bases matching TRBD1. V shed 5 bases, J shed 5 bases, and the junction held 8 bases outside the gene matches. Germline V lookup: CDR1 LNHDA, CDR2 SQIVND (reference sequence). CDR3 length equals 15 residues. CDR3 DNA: TGTGCCAGTAGTGATGACAGGGGTAAGGAAAACATTCAGTACTTC. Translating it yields CASSDDRGKENIQYF.

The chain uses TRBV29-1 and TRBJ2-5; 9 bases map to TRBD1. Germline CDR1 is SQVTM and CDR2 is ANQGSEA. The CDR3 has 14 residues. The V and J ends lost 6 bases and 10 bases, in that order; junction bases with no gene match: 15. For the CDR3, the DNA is TGCAGCGTGGGACCGGGACAGGGAGGGTTGGACCAGTACTTC. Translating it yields CSVGPGQGGLDQYF.

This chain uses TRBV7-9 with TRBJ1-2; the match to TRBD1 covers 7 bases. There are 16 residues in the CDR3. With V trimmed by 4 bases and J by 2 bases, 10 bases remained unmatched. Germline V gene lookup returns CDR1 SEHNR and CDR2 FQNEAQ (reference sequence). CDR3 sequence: CASSYETGHANYGYTF. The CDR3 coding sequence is TGTGCCAGCAGCTATGAGACAGGGCACGCAAACTATGGCTACACCTTC.

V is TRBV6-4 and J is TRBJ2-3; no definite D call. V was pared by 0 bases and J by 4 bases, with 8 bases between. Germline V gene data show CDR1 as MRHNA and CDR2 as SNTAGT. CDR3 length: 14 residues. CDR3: CASSDSERADTQYF. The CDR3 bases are TGTGCCAGCAGTGACTCGGAGAGAGCAGATACGCAGTATTTT.

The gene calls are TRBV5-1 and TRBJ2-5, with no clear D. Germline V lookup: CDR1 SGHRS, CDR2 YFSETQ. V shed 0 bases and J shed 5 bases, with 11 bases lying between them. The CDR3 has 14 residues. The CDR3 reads CASSLGGLAETQYF. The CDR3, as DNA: TGCGCCAGCAGCTTGGGTGGGCTTGCGGAGACCCAGTACTTC.

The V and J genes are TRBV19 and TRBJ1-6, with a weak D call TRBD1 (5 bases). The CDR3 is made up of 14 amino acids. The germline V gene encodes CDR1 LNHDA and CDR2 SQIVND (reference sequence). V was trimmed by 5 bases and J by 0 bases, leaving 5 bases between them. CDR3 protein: CASSGGSYNSPLHF. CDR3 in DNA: TGTGCCAGTAGTGGGGGCTCCTATAATTCACCCCTCCACTTT.

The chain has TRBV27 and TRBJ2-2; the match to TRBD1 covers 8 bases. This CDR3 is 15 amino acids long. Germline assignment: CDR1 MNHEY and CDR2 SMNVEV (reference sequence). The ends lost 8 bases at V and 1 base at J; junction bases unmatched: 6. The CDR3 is CASRRGQENTGELFF. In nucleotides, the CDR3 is TGTGCCAGCCGCAGGGGACAGGAGAACACCGGGGAGCTGTTTTTT.